The present T cell receptor beta chain was sequenced within a study of blood T cell repertoires in COVID-19. Cohort allocation depended upon clinical history that participants reported. Two negative PCRs, clearance, or symptom resolution had been documented for recovered Cohort 3 donors. Clones were sequenced by immunoSEQ multiplex PCR, and TCRdb holds only the in-frame ones, with some missing. This sample yields almost 250,000 clones, of which 70% to 90% are seen a single time; about 1.6% belongs to the top ten. V shed 0 bases and J 5 bases; nucleotides not matched to a gene: 4. The CDR3 extends over 15 amino acids. Germline CDR1 and CDR2: SGDLS and YYNGEE.

The gene calls are TRBV9 and TRBJ2-1; TRBD2 agrees at 8 bases. The sequenced sample consisted of PBMCs or T cells enriched from blood (not recorded which). The TCR was taken from a woman aged 50 to 60 who had recovered from COVID-19. The CDR3 DNA is TGTGCCAGCAGCGTAGAAACTAGCGGAGACAATGAGCAGTTCTTC. Residues: CASSVETSGDNEQFF.